This entry features one T cell receptor (beta chain) sequence. What it binds is not known. This sample is drawn from a study of T cell responses to AZD1222 COVID-19 vaccine. Overall study: Investigators merged groups given second doses at roughly 4 or roughly 12 weeks. Study results and limitations: Females made up more of the donors, who were largely white British, and clonal diversity may have come out too low. Just a handful of people given AZD1222 tested seropositive at baseline. Vaccine-associated CD4 TCRs spanned spike, dominant at 160-218 and 743-854.

J lost 7 bases, V lost 6 bases, and 13 bases had no gene match. The germline V gene has CDR1 SQVTM and CDR2 ANQGSEA. The CDR3 sequence is 14 residues long. The table came from immunoSEQ multiplex PCR; TCRdb's copy has only in-frame clones and leaves some out. The sample includes 180,000 or so clones, more than 85% seen only once; the top ten take around 4%. V gene TRBV29-1 combines with J gene TRBJ2-5; 8 positions match TRBD1. This clonotype was obtained from an adult in good health. The input for sequencing was peripheral blood, taken on day 0 of AZD1222 vaccination. The CDR3 here is CSVLRTGLEGTQYF. CDR3 nucleotide sequence: TGCAGCGTCTTAAGGACAGGGCTTGAAGGGACCCAGTACTTC.